The 27 T cell receptor beta chains listed next were all sequenced from one sample in a study of T cells after yellow fever vaccination. In TCRdb, the 5' RACE reads were re-called with MiXCR into one record per CDR3 protein. The sample shows about 74,000 distinct CDR3 sequences, more than 5.5% of them seen only once. The sequencing here drew on CD8+ T cells sorted from PBMCs, taken 5 to 6 days after the first yellow fever vaccination. Receptors originate from a young man who received the YFV17D yellow fever vaccine.

In its sample, this clonotype was seen many times. The chain uses TRBV6-1 and TRBJ1-1; 9 bases are a match to TRBD1. The CDR3 spans 15 residues. Germline V CDR1 and CDR2: MNHNS, SASEGT. Trimming at V came to 6 bases and at J to 5 bases, leaving 10 bases not matched to a gene. DNA of the CDR3: TGTGCCAGCAGGTTGTTGACAGGGGGGGTGACTGAAGCTTTCTTT. This gives the protein CASRLLTGGVTEAFF.

V usage is TRBV5-5 and J usage is TRBJ2-7, with D possibly matching TRBD2 (6 bases). This CDR3 is 17 amino acids long. Looked up from germline, CDR1 is SGHKS and CDR2 is YYEKEE (reference sequence). With 0 bases removed from V and 0 bases from J, the gap between germline ends came to 16 bases. The CDR3 bases are TGTGCCAGCAGCTTGGCTGTGCGGGGCGCGAGCTCCTACGAGCAGTACGTC. As protein: CASSLAVRGASSYEQYV.

The chain couples TRBV7-2 to TRBJ1-3; possible D gene TRBD1, 5 bases. Germline V gene data show CDR1 as SGHTA and CDR2 as FQGNSA. V dropped 3 bases and J dropped 4 bases, with 10 bases sitting between them. This CDR3 has 14 amino acids. The CDR3: CASSFVGDGNTIYF. CDR3 sequence (DNA): TGTGCCAGCAGCTTTGTAGGGGACGGAAACACCATATATTTT.

This clonotype was observed many times. The chain has TRBV5-1 and TRBJ2-7; D not certain. The CDR3 totals 17 residues. Trimming pared 0 bases from V and 5 bases from J, leaving 21 bases between. CDR1 and CDR2 (germline): SGHRS, YFSETQ. CDR3: CASSLALSIPFLNEQYV. CDR3 DNA sequence: TGCGCCAGCAGCTTGGCATTGTCGATCCCCTTCTTGAACGAGCAGTACGTC.

This clonotype is medium-sized. This chain joins TRBV5-1 and TRBJ1-1, with a tentative D call TRBD1 (5 bases). The CDR3 runs to 15 residues. Germline-derived CDR1 and CDR2 are SGHRS and YFSETQ. V dropped 6 bases and J dropped 3 bases, with 18 bases sitting between them. CDR3 loop: CASKEPRVGDTEAFF. CDR3 in DNA: TGCGCCAGCAAGGAACCTCGCGTAGGGGACACTGAAGCTTTCTTT.

This clonotype was counted ten times or more. This sequence joins TRBV20-1 and TRBJ2-1; 12 nucleotides match TRBD2. V trimming: 7 bases; J trimming: 7 bases; junction bases outside the gene matches: 5. Germline values: CDR1 DFQATT, CDR2 SNEGSKA (reference sequence). The CDR3 covers 13 residues. The CDR3 coding sequence is TGCAGTGGGTGGACTAGCGGGGCGAATGAGCAGTTCTTC. It yields the protein CSGWTSGANEQFF.

The rearrangement joins TRBV5-5 to TRBJ2-7; 7 bases fit TRBD1. The CDR3 is 15 amino acids. Germline CDR1 SGHKS, CDR2 YYEKEE (reference sequence). The V and J ends lost 4 bases and 3 bases, in that order; junction bases with no gene match: 10. The DNA of the CDR3 is TGTGCCAGCAGCCCGCGAGAGGGGGCTTTCTACGAGCAGTACTTC. Protein: CASSPREGAFYEQYF.

V gene TRBV4-3 combines with J gene TRBJ1-1; possibly TRBD1 for D (5 bases). CDR1 and CDR2 (germline): LGHNA, YSLEER. This CDR3 contains 16 residues. Trimming removed 4 bases at V and 6 bases at J, with 21 bases between. CDR3 residues: CASSLGVGTGSAEAFF. The CDR3 DNA follows: TGCGCCAGCAGCCTAGGGGTGGGGACCGGCAGCGCTGAAGCTTTCTTT.

This clonotype was seen many times. This chain uses TRBV6-5 with TRBJ1-5; no clear D. Germline V lookup: CDR1 MNHEY, CDR2 SVGAGI. CDR3 length: 17 residues. The V end lost 1 base, the J end lost 3 bases, and 16 bases lay between the germline ends. CDR3 sequence (DNA): TGTGCCAGCAGTTACTACCCAAGGGAGAAATCCAATCAGCCCCAGCATTTT. Translation gives CASSYYPREKSNQPQHF.

This clonotype was detected ten times or more. The rearrangement joins TRBV4-1 to TRBJ2-1, with TRBD2 identical over 10 bases. This CDR3 spans 15 amino acids. The germline CDR1 and CDR2 sequences are MGHRA and YSYEKL. After removal of 3 bases from V and 7 bases from J, the junction contained 6 bases not matched to a gene. This CDR3 is CASSHVLAGQNEQFF. The CDR3 DNA is TGCGCCAGCAGCCACGTACTAGCGGGACAAAATGAGCAGTTCTTC.

This clonotype was detected many times. CDR3 sequence: CASSLAGAGELFF. CDR3 DNA sequence: TGTGCCAGCAGCTTAGCAGGGGCCGGGGAGCTGTTTTTT. The V gene is TRBV7-6, the J gene TRBJ2-2; D is perhaps TRBD1 (5 bases). Trimming pared 0 bases from V and 6 bases from J, leaving 5 bases between. There are 13 residues in the CDR3. In germline, CDR1 is SGHVS, CDR2 FNYEAQ.

This clonotype has a handful of counts. The chain joins TRBV6-5 to TRBJ2-3; 7 bases line up with TRBD2. Trimming removed 6 bases from V and 1 base from J; junction bases left unmatched: 4. This CDR3 spans 14 amino acids. CDR1 and CDR2 (germline): MNHEY, SVGAGI. CDR3 coding DNA: TGTGCCAGCAGACCCACTAGCGGCACAGATACGCAGTATTTT. Translating gives CASRPTSGTDTQYF.

A remark on this clonotype: Being one base from a much bigger clone, this may be a read error. V gene TRBV10-3 combines with J gene TRBJ2-7; D might be TRBD1 (5 bases). Deletions cut 6 bases from V and 2 bases from J, with 17 bases between. The V gene's germline CDR1 is ENHRY and CDR2 SYGVKD. The CDR3 sequence is 15 residues long. CDR3 in amino acids: CAISSTVGRAYEQYF. Here the CDR3 DNA reads TGTGCCATCAGCAGCACAGTGGGCAGGGCCTACGAGCAGTACTTC.

This clonotype was detected only a few times. The rearrangement joins TRBV4-3 to TRBJ2-5; D is unclear. The CDR3 sequence is 15 residues long. CDR1 is LGHNA, CDR2 YSLEER, per germline. V was pared by 4 bases and J by 2 bases, with 14 bases between. The CDR3 reads CASSPSSHAQETQYF. Here the CDR3 DNA reads TGCGCCAGCAGCCCCTCCAGTCACGCTCAAGAGACCCAGTACTTC.

This clonotype was detected only once. One end of the junction is discordant with germline, which a read error may explain. The rearrangement joins TRBV4-3 to TRBJ2-1; the match to TRBD1 covers 9 bases. Germline CDR1 LGHNA, CDR2 YSLEER. The CDR3 contains 17 residues. CDR3 in amino acids: CATSQDIRGTGHNEQFF. Here the CDR3 DNA reads TGCGCCACCAGCCAAGATATCCGCGGGACAGGGCACAATGAGCAGTTCTTC.

The chain couples TRBV19 to TRBJ2-7; 7 nucleotides agree with TRBD1. The germline gives CDR1 LNHDA, CDR2 SQIVND (reference sequence). CDR3 size: 15 residues. Trimming removed 5 bases from V and 1 base from J; junction bases left unmatched: 8. The CDR3 DNA is TGTGCCAGTAGTGCCCGGGACAGTGGTTCCTACGAGCAGTACTTC. Protein: CASSARDSGSYEQYF.

There are many counts of this clonotype. The rearrangement uses TRBV27 and TRBJ1-5; D not resolved. Germline-derived CDR1 and CDR2 are MNHEY and SMNVEV (reference sequence). With 5 bases removed from V and 0 bases from J, the gap between germline ends came to 8 bases. The CDR3 runs to 14 residues. The CDR3 here is CASSLAYSNQPQHF. The CDR3 DNA reads TGTGCCAGCAGTCTGGCGTATAGCAATCAGCCCCAGCATTTT.

This clonotype was picked up many times. The chain uses TRBV12-3 or TRBV12-4 and TRBJ2-5; no clear D gene. The CDR3 covers 11 residues. Trimming shortened V by 5 bases and J by 7 bases, and 8 bases separated the two germline ends. The CDR3 sequence: CASSRSGTQYF. The CDR3, as DNA: TGTGCCAGCAGTCGATCCGGGACCCAGTACTTC.

This clonotype was seen only once. A much larger clone sits a single nucleotide away, making a read error possible. This sequence joins TRBV29-1 and TRBJ2-1; TRBD2 matches at 9 bases. The CDR3 totals 16 residues. After removal of 5 bases from V and 4 bases from J, the junction contained 12 bases not matched to a gene. Germline V gene lookup returns CDR1 SQVTM and CDR2 ANQGSEA. In nucleotides, the CDR3 is TGCAGCGTTAGTCCCGGAGGAGCGGGGGGTTACAATGAGCAGTTCTTC. Protein product: CSVSPGGAGGYNEQFF.

This clonotype was seen more than once but under ten times. V is TRBV15 and J is TRBJ2-7; 9 bases map to TRBD1. The CDR3 covers 17 residues. Germline values: CDR1 LNHNV, CDR2 YYDKDF (reference sequence). Germline trimming cut 4 bases from V and 5 bases from J; bases unmatched to any gene: 15. The CDR3, as DNA: TGTGCCACCAGCAATTTCCCCCCTCGGACAGGGGCGCACGAGCAGTACGTC. Its translation is CATSNFPPRTGAHEQYV.

This clonotype was counted at least ten times. The genes are TRBV29-1 and TRBJ2-2; 8 positions match TRBD1. Germline V gene data show CDR1 as SQVTM and CDR2 as ANQGSEA. Unmatched junction bases numbered 5, after V lost 5 bases and J lost 6 bases. This CDR3 is built from 13 residues. As DNA, the CDR3 is TGCAGCGTTTCTACAGGGGGAGCCGGGGAGCTGTTTTTT. It translates to CSVSTGGAGELFF.

At least ten counts were recorded for this clonotype. This CDR3 reads CATSTGQGGTQYF. The CDR3 DNA reads TGTGCCACCAGTACTGGGCAGGGGGGTACGCAGTATTTT. This chain connects TRBV24-1 to TRBJ2-3, with D possibly TRBD1 on 7 matching bases. The V and J ends lost 6 bases and 8 bases respectively, with 14 bases between them. Germline CDR1 KGHDR, CDR2 SFDVKD. This CDR3 is 13 amino acids long.

The chain combines TRBV19 with TRBJ1-2; 8 nucleotides match TRBD1. V lost 9 bases and J lost 5; bases outside the gene matches: 8. CDR1 is LNHDA, CDR2 SQIVND, per germline (reference sequence). The CDR3 consists of 13 residues. CDR3 sequence (DNA): TGTGCCAGCGGAGACAGGGGTTATTATGGCTACACCTTC. Translating gives CASGDRGYYGYTF.

A note on this clonotype: At one of its ends the junction is not consistent with the germline gene, which may arise from a read error. The chain has TRBV20-1 and TRBJ2-1; TRBD1 aligns across 8 bases. The V gene's germline CDR1 is DFQATT and CDR2 SNEGSKA (reference sequence). The CDR3 contains 17 residues. CDR3 loop: CCARDEFGQGAYNEQFF. The CDR3 nucleotides read TGCTGTGCTAGAGATGAATTTGGGCAGGGGGCGTACAATGAGCAGTTCTTC.

This clonotype occurred many times. The chain links TRBV12-3 or TRBV12-4 to TRBJ2-1; D gene unclear. V shed 5 bases and J shed 5 bases, with 13 bases lying between them. The CDR3 runs to 14 residues. The CDR3 DNA follows: TGTGCCAGCAGTGCTTCAGGCTGGAACAATGAGCAGTTCTTC. Translated: CASSASGWNNEQFF.

This clonotype has a handful of counts. The chain couples TRBV28 to TRBJ1-6; 10 nucleotides align to TRBD1. Germline V lookup: CDR1 MDHEN, CDR2 SYDVKM. The CDR3 has 15 amino acids. V was clipped by 5 bases and J by 9 bases; unmatched bases: 7. In DNA, the CDR3 is TGTGCCAGCAGTAGACCGACAGGGGGCCGTTCACCCCTCCACTTT. The encoded protein is CASSRPTGGRSPLHF.

The sample holds a few counts of this clonotype. The chain employs TRBV2 and TRBJ1-5; 8 positions agree with TRBD1. J was trimmed by 4 bases and V by 3 bases; bases with no gene match: 5. In germline, CDR1 is SNHLY, CDR2 FYNNEI. CDR3 length equals 15 residues. This CDR3 reads CASSDPRTGNQPQHF. In DNA, the CDR3 is TGTGCCAGCAGTGATCCGAGGACAGGGAATCAGCCCCAGCATTTT.